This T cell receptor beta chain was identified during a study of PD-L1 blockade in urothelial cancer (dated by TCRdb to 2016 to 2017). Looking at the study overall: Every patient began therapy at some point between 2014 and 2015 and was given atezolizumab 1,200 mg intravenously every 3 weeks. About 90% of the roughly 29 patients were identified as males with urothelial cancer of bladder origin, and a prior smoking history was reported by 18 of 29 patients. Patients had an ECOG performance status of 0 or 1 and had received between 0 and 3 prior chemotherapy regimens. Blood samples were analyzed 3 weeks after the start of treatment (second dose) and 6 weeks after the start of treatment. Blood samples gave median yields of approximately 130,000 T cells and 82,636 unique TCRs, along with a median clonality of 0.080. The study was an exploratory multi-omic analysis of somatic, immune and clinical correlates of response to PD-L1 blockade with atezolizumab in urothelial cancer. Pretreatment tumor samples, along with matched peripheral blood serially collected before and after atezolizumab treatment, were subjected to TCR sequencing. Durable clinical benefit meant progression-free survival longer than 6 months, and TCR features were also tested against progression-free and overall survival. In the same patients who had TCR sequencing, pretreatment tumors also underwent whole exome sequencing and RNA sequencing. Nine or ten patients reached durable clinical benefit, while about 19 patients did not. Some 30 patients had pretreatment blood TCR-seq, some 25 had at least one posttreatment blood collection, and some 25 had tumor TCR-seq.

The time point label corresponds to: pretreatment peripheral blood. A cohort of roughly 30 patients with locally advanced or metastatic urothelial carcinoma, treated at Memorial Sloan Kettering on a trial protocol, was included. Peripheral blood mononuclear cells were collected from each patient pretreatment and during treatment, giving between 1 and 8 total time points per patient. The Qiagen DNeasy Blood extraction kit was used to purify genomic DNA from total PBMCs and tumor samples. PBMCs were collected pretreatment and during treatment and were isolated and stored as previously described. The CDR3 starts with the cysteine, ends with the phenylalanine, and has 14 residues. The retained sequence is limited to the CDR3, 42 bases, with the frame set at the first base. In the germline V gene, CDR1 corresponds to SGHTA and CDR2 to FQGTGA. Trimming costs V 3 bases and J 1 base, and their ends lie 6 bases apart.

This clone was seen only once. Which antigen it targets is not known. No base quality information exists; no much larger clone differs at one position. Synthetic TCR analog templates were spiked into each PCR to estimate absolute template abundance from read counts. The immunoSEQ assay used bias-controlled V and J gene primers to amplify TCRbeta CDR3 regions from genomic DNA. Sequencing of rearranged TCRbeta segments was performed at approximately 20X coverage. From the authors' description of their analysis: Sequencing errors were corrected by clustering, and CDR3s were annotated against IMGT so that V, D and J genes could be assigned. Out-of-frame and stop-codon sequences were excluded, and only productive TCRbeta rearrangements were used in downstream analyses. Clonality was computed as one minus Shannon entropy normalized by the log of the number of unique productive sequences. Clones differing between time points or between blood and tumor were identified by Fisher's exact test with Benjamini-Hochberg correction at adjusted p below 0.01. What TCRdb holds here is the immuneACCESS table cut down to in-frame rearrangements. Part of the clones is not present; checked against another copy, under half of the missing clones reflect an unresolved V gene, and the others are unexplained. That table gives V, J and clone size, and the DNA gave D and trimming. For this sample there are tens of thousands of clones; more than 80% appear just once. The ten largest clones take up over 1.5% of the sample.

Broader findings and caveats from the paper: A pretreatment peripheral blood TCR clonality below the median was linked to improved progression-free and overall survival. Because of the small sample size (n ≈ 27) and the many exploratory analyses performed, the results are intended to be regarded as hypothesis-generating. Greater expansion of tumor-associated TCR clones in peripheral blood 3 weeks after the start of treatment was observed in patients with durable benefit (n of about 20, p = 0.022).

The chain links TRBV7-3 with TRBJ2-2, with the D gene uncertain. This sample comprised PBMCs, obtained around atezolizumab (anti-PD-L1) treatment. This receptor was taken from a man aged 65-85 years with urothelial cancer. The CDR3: CASSLAENTGELFF. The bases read TGTGCCAGCAGCTTGGCAGAGAACACCGGGGAGCTGTTTTTT. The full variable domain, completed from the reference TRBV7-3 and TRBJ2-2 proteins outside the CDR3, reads GAGVSQTPSNKVTEKGKYVELRCDPISGHTALYWYRQSLGQGPEFLIYFQGTGAADDSGLPNDRFFAVRPEGSVSTLKIQRTERGDSAVYLCASSLAENTGELFFGEGSRLTVL.